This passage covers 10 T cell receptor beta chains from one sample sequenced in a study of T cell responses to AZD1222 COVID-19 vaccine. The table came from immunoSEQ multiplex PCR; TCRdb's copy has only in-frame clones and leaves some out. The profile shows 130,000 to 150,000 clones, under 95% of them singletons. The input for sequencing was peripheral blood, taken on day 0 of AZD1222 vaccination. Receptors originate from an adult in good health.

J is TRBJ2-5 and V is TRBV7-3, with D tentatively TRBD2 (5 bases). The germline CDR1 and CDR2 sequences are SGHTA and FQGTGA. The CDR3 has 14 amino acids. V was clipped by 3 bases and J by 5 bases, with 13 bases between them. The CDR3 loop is CASSLSGSRETQYF. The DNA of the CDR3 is TGTGCCAGCAGCTTGTCGGGGTCGCGGGAGACCCAGTACTTC.

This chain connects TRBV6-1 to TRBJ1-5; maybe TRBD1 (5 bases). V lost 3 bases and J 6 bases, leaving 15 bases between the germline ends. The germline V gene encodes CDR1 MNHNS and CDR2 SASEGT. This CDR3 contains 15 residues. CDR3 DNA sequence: TGTGCCAGCAGTGACCAATCAGGGTGGGGTCAGCCCCAGCATTTT. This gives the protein CASSDQSGWGQPQHF.

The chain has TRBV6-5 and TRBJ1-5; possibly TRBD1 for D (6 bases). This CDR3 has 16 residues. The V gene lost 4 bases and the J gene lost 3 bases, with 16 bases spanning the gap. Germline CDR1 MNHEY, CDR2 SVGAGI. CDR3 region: CASSSSRTGLNQPQHF. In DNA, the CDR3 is TGTGCCAGCAGTTCCAGCCGAACAGGGCTCAATCAGCCCCAGCATTTT.

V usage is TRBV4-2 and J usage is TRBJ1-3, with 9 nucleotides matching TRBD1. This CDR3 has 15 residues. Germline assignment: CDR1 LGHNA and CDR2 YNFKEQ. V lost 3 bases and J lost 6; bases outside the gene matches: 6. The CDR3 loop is CASSQGQGVENTIYF. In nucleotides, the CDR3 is TGTGCCAGCAGCCAGGGACAGGGTGTAGAAAACACCATATATTTT.

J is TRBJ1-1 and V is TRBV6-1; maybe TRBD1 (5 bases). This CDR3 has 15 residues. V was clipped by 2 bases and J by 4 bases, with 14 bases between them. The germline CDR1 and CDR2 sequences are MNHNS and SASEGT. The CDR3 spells CASSEQWGVGTEAFF. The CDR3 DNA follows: TGTGCCAGCAGTGAACAGTGGGGGGTGGGCACTGAAGCTTTCTTT.

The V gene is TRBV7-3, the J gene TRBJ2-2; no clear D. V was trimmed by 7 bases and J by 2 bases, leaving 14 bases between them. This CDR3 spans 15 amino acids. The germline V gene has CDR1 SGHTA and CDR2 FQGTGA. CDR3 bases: TGTGCCAGCACCGACCCCACGGTTAACACCGGGGAGCTGTTTTTT. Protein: CASTDPTVNTGELFF.

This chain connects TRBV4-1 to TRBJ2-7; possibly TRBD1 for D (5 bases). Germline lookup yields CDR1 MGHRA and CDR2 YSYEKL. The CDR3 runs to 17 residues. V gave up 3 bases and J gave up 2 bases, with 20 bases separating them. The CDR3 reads CASSHLWGRERPYEQYF. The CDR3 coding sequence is TGCGCCAGCAGCCACTTGTGGGGCCGCGAGAGGCCCTACGAGCAGTACTTC.

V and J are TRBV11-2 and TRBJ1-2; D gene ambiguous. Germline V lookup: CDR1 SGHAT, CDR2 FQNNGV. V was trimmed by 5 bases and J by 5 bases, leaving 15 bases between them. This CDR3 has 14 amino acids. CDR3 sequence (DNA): TGTGCCAGCAGCCCATCGGAGTTCGTTTATGGCTACACCTTC. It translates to CASSPSEFVYGYTF.

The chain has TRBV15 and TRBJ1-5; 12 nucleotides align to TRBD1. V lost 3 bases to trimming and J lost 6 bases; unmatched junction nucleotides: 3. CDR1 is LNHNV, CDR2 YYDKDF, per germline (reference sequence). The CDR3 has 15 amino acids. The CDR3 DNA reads TGTGCCACCAGCAGGGGGGGACAGGGGGCTCAGCCCCAGCATTTT. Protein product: CATSRGGQGAQPQHF.

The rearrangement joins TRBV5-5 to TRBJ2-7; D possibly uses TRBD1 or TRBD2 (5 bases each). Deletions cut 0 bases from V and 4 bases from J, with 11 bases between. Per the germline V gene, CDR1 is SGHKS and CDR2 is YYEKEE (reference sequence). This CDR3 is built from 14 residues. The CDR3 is CASSLVQGPYEQYF. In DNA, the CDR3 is TGTGCCAGCAGCTTGGTCCAGGGACCATACGAGCAGTACTTC.